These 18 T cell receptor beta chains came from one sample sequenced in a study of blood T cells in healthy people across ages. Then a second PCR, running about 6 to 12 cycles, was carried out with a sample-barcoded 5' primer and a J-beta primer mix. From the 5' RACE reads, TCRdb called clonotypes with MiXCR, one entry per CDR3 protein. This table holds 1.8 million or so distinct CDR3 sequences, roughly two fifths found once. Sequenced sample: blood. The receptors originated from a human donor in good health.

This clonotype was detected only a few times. This chain's CDR3 is CASSFGGGSPLHF. In nucleotides, the CDR3 is TGTGCCAGCAGTTTTGGGGGCGGTTCACCCCTCCACTTT. The genes are TRBV27 and TRBJ1-6, with D tentatively TRBD1 (6 bases). V lost 3 bases and J lost 9, with 9 bases in between. The CDR3 covers 13 residues. From germline, CDR1 is MNHEY and CDR2 SMNVEV (reference sequence).

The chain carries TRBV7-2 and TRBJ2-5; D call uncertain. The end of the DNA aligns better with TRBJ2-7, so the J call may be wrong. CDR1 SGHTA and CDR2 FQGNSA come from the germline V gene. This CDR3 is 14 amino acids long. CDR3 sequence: CASSSLRPPYEQYF. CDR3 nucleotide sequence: TGTGCCAGCAGCTCCTTAAGACCTCCCTACGAGCAGTACTTC.

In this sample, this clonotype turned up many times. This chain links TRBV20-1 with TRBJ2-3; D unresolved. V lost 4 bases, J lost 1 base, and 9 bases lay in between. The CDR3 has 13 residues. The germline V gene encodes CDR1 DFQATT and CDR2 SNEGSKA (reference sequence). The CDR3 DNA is TGCAGTGCTATTAGCCACGGCACAGATACGCAGTATTTT. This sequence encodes CSAISHGTDTQYF.

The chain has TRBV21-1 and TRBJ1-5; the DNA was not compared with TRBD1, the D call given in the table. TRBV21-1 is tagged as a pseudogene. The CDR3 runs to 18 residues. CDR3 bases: TGTGCCAGCAGCAAAGCGCTTCGCAGGGGGCATAGCAATCAGCCCCAGCATTTT. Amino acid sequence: CASSKALRRGHSNQPQHF.

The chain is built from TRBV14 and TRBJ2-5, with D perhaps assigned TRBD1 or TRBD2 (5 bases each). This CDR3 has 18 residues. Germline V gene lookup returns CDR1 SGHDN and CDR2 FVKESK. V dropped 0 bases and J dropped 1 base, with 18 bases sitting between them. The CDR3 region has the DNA TGTGCCAGCAGCCAAGATCGAGTGGGGGTAGTTAGCCAAGAGACCCAGTACTTC. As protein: CASSQDRVGVVSQETQYF.

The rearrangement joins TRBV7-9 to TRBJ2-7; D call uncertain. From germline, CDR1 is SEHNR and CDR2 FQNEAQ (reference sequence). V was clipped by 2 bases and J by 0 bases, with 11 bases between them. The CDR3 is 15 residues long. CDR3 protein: CASSLQLESSYEQYF. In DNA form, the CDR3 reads TGTGCCAGCAGCTTACAGCTTGAAAGCTCCTACGAGCAGTACTTC.

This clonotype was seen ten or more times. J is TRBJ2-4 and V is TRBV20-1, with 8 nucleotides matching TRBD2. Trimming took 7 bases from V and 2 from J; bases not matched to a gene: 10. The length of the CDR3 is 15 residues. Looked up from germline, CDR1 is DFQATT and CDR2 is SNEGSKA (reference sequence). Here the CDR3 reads CSVGGDWRTKNIQYF. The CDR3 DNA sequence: TGCAGTGTCGGGGGGGACTGGAGGACCAAAAACATTCAGTACTTC.

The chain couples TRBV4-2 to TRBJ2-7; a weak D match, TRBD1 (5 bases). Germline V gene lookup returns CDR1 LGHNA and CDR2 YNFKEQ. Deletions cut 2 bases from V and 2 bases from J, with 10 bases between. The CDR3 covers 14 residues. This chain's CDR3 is CASSQSMTAYEQYF. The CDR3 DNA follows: TGTGCCAGCAGCCAATCCATGACAGCCTACGAGCAGTACTTC.

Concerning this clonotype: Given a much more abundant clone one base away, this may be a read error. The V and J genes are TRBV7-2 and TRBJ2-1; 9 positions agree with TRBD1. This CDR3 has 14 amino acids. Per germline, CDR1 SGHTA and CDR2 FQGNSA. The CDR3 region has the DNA TGTGCCACTCGCCGGGACAGGGTTCGCAATGGGCAGTTCTTC. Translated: CATRRDRVRNGQFF.

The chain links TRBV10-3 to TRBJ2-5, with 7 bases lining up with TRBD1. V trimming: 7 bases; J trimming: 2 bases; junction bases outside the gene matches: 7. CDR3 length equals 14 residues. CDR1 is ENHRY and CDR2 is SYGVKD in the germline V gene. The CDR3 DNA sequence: TGTGCCATCAAGCAACAGGGGCCACAAGAGACCCAGTACTTC. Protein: CAIKQQGPQETQYF.

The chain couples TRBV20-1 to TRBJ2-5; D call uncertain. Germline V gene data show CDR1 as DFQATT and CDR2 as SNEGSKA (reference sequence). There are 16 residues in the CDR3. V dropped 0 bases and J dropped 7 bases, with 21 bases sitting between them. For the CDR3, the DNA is TGCAGTGCTAGAGATCCTATGACCCGTAGATTGGGGACCCAGTACTTC. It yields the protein CSARDPMTRRLGTQYF.

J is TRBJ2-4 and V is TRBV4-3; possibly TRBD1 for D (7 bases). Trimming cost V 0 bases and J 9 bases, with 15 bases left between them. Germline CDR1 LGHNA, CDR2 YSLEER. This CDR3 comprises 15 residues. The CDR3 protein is CASSQDKAQGGIQYF. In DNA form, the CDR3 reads TGCGCCAGCAGCCAAGATAAGGCCCAGGGGGGCATTCAGTACTTC.

The CDR3 sequence is CSARVRVVNEQFF. In DNA form, the CDR3 reads TGCAGTGCTAGAGTAAGGGTGGTCAATGAGCAGTTCTTC. This chain joins TRBV20-1 and TRBJ2-1; D is ambiguous. The CDR3 is 13 residues long. CDR1 and CDR2 from the germline V gene are DFQATT and SNEGSKA (reference sequence). Trimming removed 1 base from V and 6 bases from J, with 10 bases in between.

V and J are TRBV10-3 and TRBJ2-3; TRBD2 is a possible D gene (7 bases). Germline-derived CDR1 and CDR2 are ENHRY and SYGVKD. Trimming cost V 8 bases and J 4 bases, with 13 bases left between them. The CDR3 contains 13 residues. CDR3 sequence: CAIGTGGSDTQYF. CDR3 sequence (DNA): TGTGCCATCGGCACGGGGGGCTCAGATACGCAGTATTTT.

The CDR3 region has the DNA TGTGCCAGCAGCTTATTGGCCTATGGGAATGAAAAACTGTTTTTT. Encoded protein: CASSLLAYGNEKLFF. The chain carries TRBV7-8 and TRBJ1-4; D is ambiguous. In germline, CDR1 is SGHVS, CDR2 FQNEAQ. The CDR3 runs to 15 residues. Trimming pared 2 bases from V and 5 bases from J, leaving 12 bases between.

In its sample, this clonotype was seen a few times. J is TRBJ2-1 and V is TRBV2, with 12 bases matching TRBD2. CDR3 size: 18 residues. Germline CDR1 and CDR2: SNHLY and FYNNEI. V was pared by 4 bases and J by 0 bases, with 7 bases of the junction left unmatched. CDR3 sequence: CASSGLAGAVSSYNEQFF. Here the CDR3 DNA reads TGTGCCAGCAGTGGACTAGCGGGGGCCGTAAGCTCCTACAATGAGCAGTTCTTC.

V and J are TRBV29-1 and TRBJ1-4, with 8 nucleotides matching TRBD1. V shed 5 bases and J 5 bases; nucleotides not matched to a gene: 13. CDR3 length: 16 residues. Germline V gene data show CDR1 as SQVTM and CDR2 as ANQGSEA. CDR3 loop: CSVQGQGGGLNEKLFF. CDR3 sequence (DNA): TGCAGCGTTCAAGGACAGGGCGGGGGACTAAATGAAAAACTGTTTTTT.

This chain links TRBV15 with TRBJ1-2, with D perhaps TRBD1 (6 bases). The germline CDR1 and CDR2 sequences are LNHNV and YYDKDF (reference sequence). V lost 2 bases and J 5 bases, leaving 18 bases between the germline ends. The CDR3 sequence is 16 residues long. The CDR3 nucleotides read TGTGCCACCAGCAGACCGGGACACATACTCAATTATGGCTACACCTTC. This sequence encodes CATSRPGHILNYGYTF.